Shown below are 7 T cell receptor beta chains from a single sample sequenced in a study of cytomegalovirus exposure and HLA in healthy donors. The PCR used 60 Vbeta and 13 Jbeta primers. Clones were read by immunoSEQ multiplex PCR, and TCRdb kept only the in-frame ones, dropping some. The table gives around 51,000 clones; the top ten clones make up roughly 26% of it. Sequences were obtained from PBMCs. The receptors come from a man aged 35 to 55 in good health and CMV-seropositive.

In DNA, the CDR3 is TGTGCCAGCACCGAGGCCCGGTTCTCCTACGAGCAGTACTTC. Protein sequence: CASTEARFSYEQYF. The chain has TRBV7-8 and TRBJ2-7; no clear D gene. The length of the CDR3 is 14 residues. CDR1 and CDR2 from the germline V gene are SGHVS and FQNEAQ. V shed 7 bases and J shed 0 bases, with 13 bases lying between them.

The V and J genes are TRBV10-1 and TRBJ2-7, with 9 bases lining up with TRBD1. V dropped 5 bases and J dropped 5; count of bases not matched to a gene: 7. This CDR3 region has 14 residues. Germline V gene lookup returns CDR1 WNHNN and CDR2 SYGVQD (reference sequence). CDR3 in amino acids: CASSLQGAPHEQYF. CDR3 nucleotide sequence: TGCGCCAGCAGTTTACAGGGGGCCCCCCACGAGCAGTACTTC.

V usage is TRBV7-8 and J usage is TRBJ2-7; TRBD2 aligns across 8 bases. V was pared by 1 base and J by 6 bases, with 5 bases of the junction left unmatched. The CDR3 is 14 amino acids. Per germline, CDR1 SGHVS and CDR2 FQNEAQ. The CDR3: CASSLETSVTEQYF. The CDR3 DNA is TGTGCCAGCAGCTTAGAGACTAGCGTAACCGAGCAGTACTTC.

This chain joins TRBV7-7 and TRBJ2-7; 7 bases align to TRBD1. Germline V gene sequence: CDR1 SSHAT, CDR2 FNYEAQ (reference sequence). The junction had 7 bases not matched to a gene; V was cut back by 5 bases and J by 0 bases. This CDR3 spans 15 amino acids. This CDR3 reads CASSPRQGSSYEQYF. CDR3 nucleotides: TGTGCCAGCAGCCCCAGACAGGGTAGCTCCTACGAGCAGTACTTC. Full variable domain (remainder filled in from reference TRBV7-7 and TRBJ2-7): GAGVSQSPRYKVTKRGQDVTLRCDPISSHATLYWYQQALGQGPEFLTYFNYEAQPDKSGLPSDRFSAERPEGSISTLTIQRTEQRDSAMYRCASSPRQGSSYEQYFGPGTRLTVT.

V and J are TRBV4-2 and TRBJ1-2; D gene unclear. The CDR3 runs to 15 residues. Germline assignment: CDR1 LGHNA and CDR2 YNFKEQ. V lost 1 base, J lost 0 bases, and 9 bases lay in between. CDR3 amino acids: CASSQVRQANYGYTF. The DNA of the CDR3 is TGTGCCAGCAGCCAAGTGAGACAAGCTAACTATGGCTACACCTTC.

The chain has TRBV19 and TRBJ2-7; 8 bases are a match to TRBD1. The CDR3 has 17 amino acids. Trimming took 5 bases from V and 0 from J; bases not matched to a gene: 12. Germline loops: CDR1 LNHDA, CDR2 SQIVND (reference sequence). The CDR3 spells CASSEIFRGPISYEQYF. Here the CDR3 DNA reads TGTGCCAGTAGTGAAATCTTCAGGGGGCCCATCTCCTACGAGCAGTACTTC.

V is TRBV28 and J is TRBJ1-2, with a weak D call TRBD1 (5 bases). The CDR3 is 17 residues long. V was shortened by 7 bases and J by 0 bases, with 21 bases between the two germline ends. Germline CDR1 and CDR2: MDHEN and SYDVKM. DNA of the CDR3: TGTGCCAGCAATAGTGGCGACAGCACGCCGACTAACTATGGCTACACCTTC. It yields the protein CASNSGDSTPTNYGYTF.